The T cell receptor (beta chain) described here comes from a study of T cells in Graves' hyperthyroidism and ophthalmopathy. Whole-study context: Blood was drawn when the patient was first diagnosed and still untreated.

Trimming stripped 6 bases from V and 3 bases from J, with 12 bases between. The V gene's germline CDR1 is SQVTM and CDR2 ANQGSEA. The CDR3 runs to 12 residues. This clonotype was seen a handful of times. Antigen unknown. Whole-study results and caveats: The authors' 13 V-J model separated ophthalmopathy from stable hyperthyroidism.

It was RNA transcripts that yielded the amplified TCR beta CDR3 regions. The HTBI primer set drove a first-round RT-PCR of the TCR CDR3. TCRdb reprocessed the multiplex PCR reads with MiXCR, giving one entry per CDR3 protein. The data hold hundreds of thousands of distinct CDR3 sequences, with about 14% observed a single time. The clonotype comes from a woman aged 25 to 39 with Graves' hyperthyroidism that later progressed to Graves' ophthalmopathy. The material sequenced was blood. The chain couples TRBV29-1 to TRBJ2-7; D might be TRBD1 or TRBD2, each matching 5 bases. The CDR3 reads CSVPGGDYEQYF. The CDR3 coding sequence is TGCAGCGTCCCTGGGGGAGACTACGAGCAGTACTTC.